This TCR beta chain was recorded in a study of blood T cell repertoires in COVID-19. As for the study in general: Acute and convalescent COVID-19 samples came from the United States, Italy and Spain.

In the source study's methods: Amplification of reference gene primers was used by the study to estimate nucleated cell counts. The data were produced by immunoSEQ multiplex PCR, yet TCRdb's version contains in-frame clones alone and is incomplete. The V and J calls and clone size are taken from that table; D and trimming were inferred from the DNA. The sample shows approximately 150,000 clones, 75% to 90% of them seen only once. Germline V gene data show CDR1 as SGHTA and CDR2 as FQGTGA. The junction had 3 bases not matched to a gene; V was cut back by 2 bases and J by 0 bases. This CDR3 spans 16 amino acids.

The TCR originated in a woman aged 55-69 years with active COVID-19. The sample consisted of peripheral blood. The chain has TRBV7-3 and TRBJ2-1, with 8 bases fitting TRBD2. CDR3 bases: TGTGCCAGCAGCTTAGGACTAGCCTTCTCCTACAATGAGCAGTTCTTC. Translation gives CASSLGLAFSYNEQFF.